A single TCR beta chain is shown here with its context. Original data processing: Amplifying reference gene primers gave estimates of nucleated cell counts. Using immunoSEQ multiplex PCR, the repertoire was profiled, and TCRdb retains in-frame clones only, with some absent. V and J calls and clone size are those listed in that table; D and trimming were worked out from the DNA. This table has about 14,000 clones, 81% appearing once. The sample comes from a study of blood T cell repertoires in COVID-19. On the study more broadly: The samples span acute and convalescent COVID-19 from the United States, Italy and Spain. PBMCs, B-cell-depleted T cells, or T cells provided the cDNA or gDNA that made up the material.

Per germline, CDR1 MNHNS and CDR2 SASEGT. Trimming left V 0 bases short and J 0 bases short, with 12 bases between. The CDR3 has 17 amino acids. The chain links TRBV6-1 to TRBJ1-3, with D possibly being TRBD1 (6 bases). Sequencing was done on a sample of peripheral blood. This TCR was recovered from a human donor in a cohort sampled during active COVID-19. CDR3 DNA: TGTGCCAGCAGTGAAGCTCCGGGACACACCTCTGGAAACACCATATATTTT. It translates to CASSEAPGHTSGNTIYF.